The next 2 T cell receptor beta chains were all read from a single sample in a study of T cells in Graves' hyperthyroidism and ophthalmopathy. RNA transcripts served as the template for amplifying TCR beta CDR3 regions. With the HTBI primer set, the TCR CDR3 went through a first round of RT-PCR. Via MiXCR, TCRdb re-called the multiplex PCR reads, giving one row per CDR3 protein. In the table there are fewer than 700,000 distinct CDR3 sequences, under 20% of which are singletons. The sequenced sample was blood. These receptors were taken from a woman younger than 45 with Graves' hyperthyroidism.

This clonotype was seen a handful of times. The V and J genes are TRBV6-1 and TRBJ1-2; no reliable D call. The V end was cut by 10 bases, the J end by 2 bases, with 20 bases between. CDR1 and CDR2 (germline): MNHNS, SASEGT. CDR3 length: 15 amino acids. The CDR3 DNA follows: TGTGCCACCCTGGGTGGGTGGCAGAAGAACTATGGCTACACCTTC. Amino acid sequence: CATLGGWQKNYGYTF.

This clonotype was seen ten or more times. The genes are TRBV5-1 and TRBJ2-2; the D gene is possibly TRBD2 (5 bases). The V and J ends lost 3 bases and 3 bases respectively, with 9 bases between them. Germline V gene lookup returns CDR1 SGHRS and CDR2 YFSETQ. This CDR3 has 14 amino acids. Here the CDR3 reads CASSSGLHTGELFF. CDR3 bases: TGCGCCAGCAGCTCCGGACTCCACACCGGGGAGCTGTTTTTT. The whole variable domain, remainder taken from reference TRBV5-1 and TRBJ2-2, is KAGVTQTPRYLIKTRGQQVTLSCSPISGHRSVSWYQQTPGQGLQFLFEYFSETQRNKGNFPGRFSGRQFSNSRSEMNVSTLELGDSALYLCASSSGLHTGELFFGEGSRLTVL.